Detailed here is one T cell receptor (beta chain). Antigen: not known. The entry originates in a study of identical twins. Study-level results: One should note that invariant MAIT and iNKT cells could partly confound zero-insertion analyses.

Looked up from germline, CDR1 is SGHRS and CDR2 is YFSETQ. V gave up 0 bases and J gave up 8 bases, with 12 bases separating them. This CDR3 has 14 amino acids. TCRdb fed the 5' RACE reads into MiXCR, producing one record per CDR3 protein. Of fewer than 500,000 distinct CDR3 sequences listed, around an eighth are singletons. These data are also associated with another study on yellow fever vaccine responses in identical twins.

The receptor comes from a woman aged 18 to 35 in good health. The sequencing sample was made of CD4+ T cells sorted from blood. V usage is TRBV5-1 and J usage is TRBJ2-1; D is uncertain. The CDR3 DNA reads TGCGCCAGCAGCTTGGGGGCAGGCGGCGATGAGCAGTTCTTC. Residues: CASSLGAGGDEQFF. The whole variable domain, filled in from reference TRBV5-1 and TRBJ2-1, reads KAGVTQTPRYLIKTRGQQVTLSCSPISGHRSVSWYQQTPGQGLQFLFEYFSETQRNKGNFPGRFSGRQFSNSRSEMNVSTLELGDSALYLCASSLGAGGDEQFFGPGTRLTVL.